The T cell receptor beta chain under discussion was sequenced for a study of blood T cell repertoires in COVID-19. The table came from immunoSEQ multiplex PCR; TCRdb's copy has only in-frame clones and leaves some out. The data show about 140,000 clones, approximately 79% seen once. Germline V CDR1 and CDR2: GTSNPN, SVGIG (reference sequence). The CDR3 sequence is 12 residues long. V lost 2 bases and J lost 5, with 9 bases in between. Material: PBMCs or T cells enriched from blood (not recorded which). The rearrangement uses TRBV30 and TRBJ2-5, with D perhaps matching TRBD1 (6 bases). This TCR was recovered from a woman between 45 and 65 years old who had recovered from COVID-19. The CDR3 sequence: CAWSKRGETQYF. CDR3 in DNA: TGTGCCTGGAGTAAAAGGGGGGAGACCCAGTACTTC.